Sequencing of this TCR beta chain was carried out in a study of control samples from healthy donors and cancer patients. Using immunoSEQ multiplex PCR, the repertoire was profiled, and TCRdb retains in-frame clones only, with some absent. Here the sample spans around 57,000 clones, 85% to 95% being singletons. CDR1 MNHEY and CDR2 SVGAGI come from the germline V gene. The CDR3 covers 13 residues. V was shortened by 5 bases and J by 2 bases, with 9 bases between the two germline ends. The chain joins TRBV6-5 to TRBJ1-2, with D possibly TRBD1 on 6 matching bases. Sequencing used PBMCs. The TCR was taken from a man aged 25 to 45 with colorectal cancer. The CDR3 nucleotides read TGTGCCAGCAGTCACAGGGAAAACTATGGCTACACCTTC. Protein: CASSHRENYGYTF.